The 14 T cell receptor beta chains given below trace back to one sample, sequenced in a study of beta chain features in type 1 diabetes. Sequenced material consisted of expressed TCRB transcripts (all of the isolated RNA was reverse transcribed). Sequenced by immunoSEQ multiplex PCR; TCRdb stores in-frame clones only, minus some. The top ten hold just under 1% of the sample, which has around 13,000 clones, about 49% seen once. Sequenced input: stem cell memory CD4+ T cells from blood. The receptors stem from a young man in good health.

This chain connects TRBV28 to TRBJ2-7, with TRBD1 as a possible D gene (6 bases). CDR1 is MDHEN, CDR2 SYDVKM, per germline. The CDR3 length is 12 residues. V was pared by 11 bases and J by 4 bases, with 15 bases between. The CDR3, as DNA: TGTGCCGTTTCAGGGGCTCAGTACGAGCAGTACTTC. This gives the protein CAVSGAQYEQYF.

The chain has TRBV6-6 and TRBJ2-2, with D maybe TRBD2 (6 bases). The V gene lost 6 bases and the J gene lost 3 bases, with 14 bases spanning the gap. Germline V CDR1 and CDR2: MNHNY, SVGAGI (reference sequence). CDR3 size: 15 residues. The CDR3 loop reads CASSGRGYDTGELFF. DNA for the CDR3: TGTGCCAGCAGCGGCCGGGGGTATGACACCGGGGAGCTGTTTTTT.

The chain couples TRBV19 to TRBJ2-2; 7 bases agree with TRBD1. In germline, CDR1 is LNHDA, CDR2 SQIVND (reference sequence). The CDR3 runs to 16 residues. The ends lost 1 base at V and 1 base at J; junction bases unmatched: 3. The CDR3 DNA sequence: TGTGCCAGTAGTATAGGGACAGGCCAGAACACCGGGGAGCTGTTTTTT. Protein: CASSIGTGQNTGELFF.

The chain couples TRBV18 to TRBJ2-7; TRBD1 agrees at 7 bases. Germline CDR1 is KGHSH and CDR2 is LQKENI. Trimming at V came to 3 bases and at J to 7 bases, leaving 9 bases not matched to a gene. The CDR3 consists of 14 residues. In DNA form, the CDR3 reads TGTGCCAGCTCACCGGGACAGAACCTTTGGGAGCAGTACTTC. Translation: CASSPGQNLWEQYF.

This clone was observed a single time. The chain couples TRBV15 to TRBJ2-3; D is uncertain. Germline V lookup: CDR1 LNHNV, CDR2 YYDKDF (reference sequence). V was pared by 0 bases and J by 4 bases, with 8 bases between. The CDR3 is made up of 14 amino acids. In nucleotides, the CDR3 is TGTGCCACCAGCAGAGATAGAACAGCAGATACGCAGTATTTT. It is translated as CATSRDRTADTQYF.

The chain is built from TRBV28 and TRBJ2-7, with 9 bases fitting TRBD1. CDR1 MDHEN and CDR2 SYDVKM come from the germline V gene. The CDR3 runs 15 residues. The V gene end was trimmed by 5 bases and the J gene end by 5 bases; junction bases not matched to a gene: 10. The CDR3 nucleotides read TGTGCCAGCAGTGCGCCCGGGACAGGGAGACACGAGCAGTACTTC. This sequence encodes CASSAPGTGRHEQYF.

J is TRBJ2-1 and V is TRBV9; D is uncertain. Trimming cost V 0 bases and J 0 bases, with 10 bases left between them. The germline CDR1 and CDR2 sequences are SGDLS and YYNGEE. This CDR3 has 16 amino acids. The CDR3: CASSVGFLGSYNEQFF. The CDR3 nucleotides are TGTGCCAGCAGCGTAGGGTTTCTAGGCTCCTACAATGAGCAGTTCTTC.

This rearrangement joins TRBV28 to TRBJ2-5; perhaps TRBD2 as D (5 bases). There are 14 residues in the CDR3. The V end lost 4 bases, the J end lost 6 bases, and 15 bases lay between the germline ends. CDR1 and CDR2 (germline): MDHEN, SYDVKM. This CDR3 is CASSSGPNGKTQYF. CDR3 sequence (DNA): TGTGCCAGCAGTTCCGGACCGAACGGGAAGACCCAGTACTTC.

This clone was counted a few times. The chain joins TRBV9 to TRBJ2-3; the match to TRBD2 covers 7 bases. The ends lost 2 bases at V and 0 bases at J; junction bases unmatched: 9. The CDR3 is 17 residues long. CDR1 and CDR2 (germline): SGDLS, YYNGEE. CDR3 nucleotide sequence: TGTGCCAGCAGCGTCCACCTAGCGGAGTCTAGCACAGATACGCAGTATTTT. Its translation is CASSVHLAESSTDTQYF.

By share, this clone counts as medium-sized. J is TRBJ2-3 and V is TRBV30; 14 nucleotides line up with TRBD2. Germline CDR1 and CDR2: GTSNPN and SVGIG (reference sequence). V shed 2 bases and J 2 bases; nucleotides not matched to a gene: 9. This CDR3 spans 18 amino acids. This CDR3 reads CAWSRWTSGGTNTDTQYF. The CDR3 coding sequence is TGTGCCTGGAGTCGTTGGACTAGCGGGGGGACTAACACAGATACGCAGTATTTT. The entire variable domain, with the rest obtained from reference TRBV30 and TRBJ2-3, is as follows: SQTIHQWPATLVQPVGSPLSLECTVEGTSNPNLYWYRQAAGRGLQLLFYSVGIGQISSEVPQNLSASRPQDRQFILSSKKLLLSDSGFYLCAWSRWTSGGTNTDTQYFGPGTRLTVL.

This clone occurred once. The chain recombines TRBV4-1 with TRBJ2-3; tentative D call: TRBD2 (6 bases). This CDR3 contains 14 residues. Germline-derived CDR1 and CDR2 are MGHRA and YSYEKL. Trimming left V 7 bases short and J 2 bases short, with 13 bases between. CDR3 coding DNA: TGCGCCAGCACCCGACTAGGCGTCACAGATACGCAGTATTTT. Amino acids: CASTRLGVTDTQYF.

The genes are TRBV9 and TRBJ2-2; 8 nucleotides agree with TRBD1. J lost 5 bases, V lost 7 bases, and 7 bases had no gene match. CDR3 size: 14 residues. Per the germline V gene, CDR1 is SGDLS and CDR2 is YYNGEE. CDR3 amino acids: CASGQGGVTGELFF. The CDR3 region has the DNA TGTGCCAGCGGACAGGGAGGTGTGACCGGGGAGCTGTTTTTT.

The rearrangement joins TRBV10-1 to TRBJ1-5; D gene ambiguous. Germline V gene lookup returns CDR1 WNHNN and CDR2 SYGVQD (reference sequence). CDR3 length: 14 residues. Trimming pared 9 bases from V and 0 bases from J, leaving 12 bases between. The CDR3 region has the DNA TGCGCCAGGACTAGGCGGTATAGCAATCAGCCCCAGCATTTT. As protein: CARTRRYSNQPQHF.

Here the CDR3 DNA reads TGTGCCAGCAGCTCGGGGATTAATGAAAAACTGTTTTTT. Amino acids: CASSSGINEKLFF. The chain uses TRBV5-6 and TRBJ1-4; D unresolved. The CDR3 runs 13 residues. The V end was cut by 3 bases, the J end by 4 bases, with 7 bases between. Per the germline V gene, CDR1 is SGHDT and CDR2 is YYEEEE.